This T cell receptor beta chain was recorded in a study of T cell responses to AZD1222 COVID-19 vaccine. TCRdb's copy holds only in-frame clones and misses some; the assay was immunoSEQ multiplex PCR. This sample has some 170,000 clones, with approximately 90% found just once. The germline gives CDR1 WNHNN, CDR2 SYGVQD (reference sequence). This CDR3 has 16 residues. J lost 5 bases, V lost 3 bases, and 12 bases had no gene match. The V and J genes are TRBV10-1 and TRBJ2-7, with 8 bases lining up with TRBD2. Sequenced material: peripheral blood, taken 28 days after the second AZD1222 dose. This TCR derives from an adult who received the AZD1222 COVID-19 vaccine. CDR3 in DNA: TGCGCCAGCAGTGACACCCCCCGGGGACTAGGCGACGAGCAGTACTTC. Its translation: CASSDTPRGLGDEQYF.